The clone carrying this T cell receptor (beta chain) was detected only once. Study processing details: Estimated nucleated cell counts came from reference gene primer amplification. Measured with immunoSEQ multiplex PCR; TCRdb has only the in-frame clones, and not every one. V and J calls and clone size are as listed in that table; D and trimming were resolved from the DNA. The repertoire holds 85,000 to 130,000 clones, with roughly 89% as singletons. CDR1 is KGHSH and CDR2 is LQKENI in the germline V gene. After removal of 1 base from V and 2 bases from J, the junction contained 8 bases not matched to a gene. The CDR3 is made up of 18 amino acids. The data stem from a study of blood T cell repertoires in COVID-19. Looking at the study overall: Whether acute or convalescent, the COVID-19 samples came from the United States, Italy and Spain. From T cells, B-cell-depleted T cells, or PBMCs came the material, which was cDNA or gDNA.

The rearrangement joins TRBV18 to TRBJ2-6, with 7 nucleotides matching TRBD2. The sequence derives from a human donor in a cohort sampled during active COVID-19. The sample consisted of peripheral blood. The CDR3 bases are TGTGCCAGCTCACCACGGAGCGGGGACCTTCCTGGGGCCAACGTCCTGACTTTC. Its protein product is CASSPRSGDLPGANVLTF.